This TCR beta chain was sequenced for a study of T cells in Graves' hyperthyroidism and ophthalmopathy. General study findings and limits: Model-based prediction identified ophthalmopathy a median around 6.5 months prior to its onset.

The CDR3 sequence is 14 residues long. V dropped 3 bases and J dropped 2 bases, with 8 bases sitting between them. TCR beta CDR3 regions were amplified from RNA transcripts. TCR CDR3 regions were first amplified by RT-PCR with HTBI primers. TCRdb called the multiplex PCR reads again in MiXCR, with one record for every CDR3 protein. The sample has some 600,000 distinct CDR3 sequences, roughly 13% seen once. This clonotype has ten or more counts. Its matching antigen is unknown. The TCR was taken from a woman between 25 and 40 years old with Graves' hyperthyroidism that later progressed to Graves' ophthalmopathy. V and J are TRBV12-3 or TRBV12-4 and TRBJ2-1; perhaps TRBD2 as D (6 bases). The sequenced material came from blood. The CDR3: CASSFGGTYNEQFF. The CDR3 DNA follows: TGTGCCAGCAGTTTTGGCGGGACCTACAATGAGCAGTTCTTC.